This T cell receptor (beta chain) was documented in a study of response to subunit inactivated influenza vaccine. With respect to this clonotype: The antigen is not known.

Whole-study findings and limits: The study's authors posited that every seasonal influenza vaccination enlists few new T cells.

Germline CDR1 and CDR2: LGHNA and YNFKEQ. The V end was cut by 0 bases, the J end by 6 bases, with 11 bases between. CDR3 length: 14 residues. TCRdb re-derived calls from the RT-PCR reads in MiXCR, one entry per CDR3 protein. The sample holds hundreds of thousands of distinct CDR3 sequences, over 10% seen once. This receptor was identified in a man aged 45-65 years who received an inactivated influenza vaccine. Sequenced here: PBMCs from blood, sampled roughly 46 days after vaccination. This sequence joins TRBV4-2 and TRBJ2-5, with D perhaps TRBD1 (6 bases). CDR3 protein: CASSQELRGKTQYF. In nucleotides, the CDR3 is TGTGCCAGCAGCCAAGAATTAAGGGGGAAGACCCAGTACTTC.